The following is a T cell receptor beta chain sequence with its context. Its antigen is not identified. Germline loops: CDR1 MDHEN, CDR2 SYDVKM. The CDR3 runs to 14 residues. The V and J ends lost 2 bases and 7 bases, in that order; junction bases with no gene match: 5. This specimen comes from a study of identical twins. cDNA carried unique molecular identifiers, and a universal primer site was added by template switching. TCRdb ran MiXCR on the 5' RACE reads and lists one entry per CDR3 protein. The repertoire has 1.5 million to 2 million distinct CDR3 sequences, less than 35% of them found once; the top ten carry around 0.25%. Regarding the study as a whole: Recombination models fit unrelated individuals' TCR alpha sharing but underestimated twins'. Cross-sectional statistics underpinned the conclusions; the same donors were not followed.

Sequencing was performed on cord blood. The chain links TRBV28 to TRBJ2-1; 7 bases line up with TRBD2. The source is a newborn girl in good health. The CDR3 region has the DNA TGTGCCAGCAGTTTAGCGGGAGTAAAGAATGAGCAGTTCTTC. Translated, it gives CASSLAGVKNEQFF.